This TCR beta chain derives from a study of blood T cells in healthy people across ages. Study-level points and caveats: Higher naive T cell percentage went strongly together with higher TCR beta diversity.

Healthy individuals of Caucasian origin from Russia, aged roughly 6 to 95, served as donors. V lost 4 bases, J lost 0 bases, and 4 bases stayed unmatched. Germline lookup yields CDR1 MGHRA and CDR2 YSYEKL. The CDR3 runs to 16 residues. The table lists this clonotype with a few counts. Its cognate antigen is unknown. The second PCR ran about 6 to 12 cycles with a sample-barcoded 5' primer and J-beta primers. With 12 random nucleotides, a template-switch adaptor tagged each individual cDNA molecule. Paired-end reads containing CDR3 totaled no fewer than 3 million for each sample. TCRdb analysed the 5' RACE reads with MiXCR anew, one entry per CDR3 protein. The table records around 1,100,000 distinct CDR3 sequences, around two fifths of them present only once.

The clonotype was recovered from a man in his late teens or twenties in good health. Material for sequencing was blood. This chain links TRBV4-1 with TRBJ2-1; 9 nucleotides agree with TRBD2. The CDR3 DNA reads as TGCGCCAGCAGCCCTAAAGCGGGGGGCTCCTACAATGAGCAGTTCTTC. As protein: CASSPKAGGSYNEQFF.